These 22 T cell receptor beta chains came from one sample sequenced in a study of T cell responses to AZD1222 COVID-19 vaccine. The protocol was immunoSEQ multiplex PCR, while the TCRdb copy is restricted to in-frame clones and leaves out a portion. This sample has roughly 190,000 clones, with almost 95% found just once. This specimen consisted of peripheral blood, obtained on day 0 of AZD1222 vaccination. The receptor source for this set is an adult in good health.

CDR3 nucleotide sequence: TGTGCCAGCAGTCCTTTGCCCCAAGCGGGGTACCAAGAGACCCAGTACTTC. It translates to CASSPLPQAGYQETQYF. V is TRBV27 and J is TRBJ2-5; 7 nucleotides line up with TRBD2. Germline CDR1 and CDR2: MNHEY and SMNVEV (reference sequence). There are 17 residues in the CDR3. J gave up 0 bases and V 5 bases, and 12 bases lay outside the gene matches.

V gene TRBV28 combines with J gene TRBJ1-2; D gene ambiguous. Trimming took 7 bases from V and 2 from J, leaving 14 bases between them. Germline values: CDR1 MDHEN, CDR2 SYDVKM. The CDR3 contains 14 residues. CDR3 protein: CASTPEVSNYGYTF. The CDR3 DNA reads as TGTGCCAGCACCCCGGAGGTGTCCAACTATGGCTACACCTTC.

The rearrangement links TRBV18 to TRBJ2-5; 8 bases are a match to TRBD1. V was clipped by 3 bases and J by 1 base; unmatched bases: 4. From germline, CDR1 is KGHSH and CDR2 LQKENI. This CDR3 region has 15 residues. The CDR3 here is CASSPLTGGQETQYF. For the CDR3, the DNA is TGTGCCAGCTCACCGCTAACAGGGGGCCAAGAGACCCAGTACTTC.

The chain recombines TRBV28 with TRBJ2-3; D may correspond to TRBD1 or TRBD2 (5 bases each). The V gene lost 3 bases and the J gene lost 0 bases, with 16 bases spanning the gap. The germline CDR1 and CDR2 sequences are MDHEN and SYDVKM. This CDR3 has 17 amino acids. The CDR3 nucleotides read TGTGCCAGCAGTTTGGGGCCCGGACTGAAGAGCACAGATACGCAGTATTTT. Its protein product is CASSLGPGLKSTDTQYF. The whole variable domain, remainder taken from reference TRBV28 and TRBJ2-3, is DVKVTQSSRYLVKRTGEKVFLECVQDMDHENMFWYRQDPGLGLRLIYFSYDVKMKEKGDIPEGYSVSREKKERFSLILESASTNQTSMYLCASSLGPGLKSTDTQYFGPGTRLTVL.

DNA of the CDR3: TGTGCCAGCAGTTACAGGGGGATTCGGAACACTGAAGCTTTCTTT. It yields the protein CASSYRGIRNTEAFF. V is TRBV27 and J is TRBJ1-1, with 8 bases matching TRBD1. Germline V gives CDR1 MNHEY, CDR2 SMNVEV (reference sequence). The CDR3 is made up of 15 amino acids. The ends lost 4 bases at V and 1 base at J; junction bases unmatched: 5.

V usage is TRBV6-2 or TRBV6-3 and J usage is TRBJ1-5, with D perhaps matching TRBD1 (6 bases). Germline V gene sequence: CDR1 MNHEY, CDR2 SVGEGT. Deletions cut 2 bases from V and 2 bases from J, with 10 bases between. There are 15 residues in the CDR3. DNA of the CDR3: TGTGCCAGCAGTTACGCCAGGGGTGGCAATCAGCCCCAGCATTTT. Encoded protein: CASSYARGGNQPQHF.

The rearrangement joins TRBV27 to TRBJ1-2; tentative D call: TRBD1 (6 bases). From germline, CDR1 is MNHEY and CDR2 SMNVEV (reference sequence). V was shortened by 5 bases and J by 4 bases, with 8 bases between the two germline ends. The CDR3 is 12 amino acids. CDR3 coding DNA: TGTGCCAGCAGTCAGGGGCCCTATGGCTACACCTTC. It codes for CASSQGPYGYTF.

This sequence joins TRBV28 and TRBJ1-1; the D gene is possibly TRBD1 (5 bases). Germline values: CDR1 MDHEN, CDR2 SYDVKM. The CDR3 loop spans 15 amino acids. V lost 8 bases, J lost 2 bases, and 18 bases lay in between. The chain's CDR3 is CASLPPGTQNTEAFF. As DNA, the CDR3 is TGTGCCAGCCTCCCGCCCGGGACTCAAAACACTGAAGCTTTCTTT. The complete variable domain, with remaining parts taken from reference TRBV28 and TRBJ1-1, reads DVKVTQSSRYLVKRTGEKVFLECVQDMDHENMFWYRQDPGLGLRLIYFSYDVKMKEKGDIPEGYSVSREKKERFSLILESASTNQTSMYLCASLPPGTQNTEAFFGQGTRLTVV.

V gene TRBV25-1 combines with J gene TRBJ1-4; no reliable D call. Germline assignment: CDR1 MGHDK and CDR2 SYGVNS. V was trimmed by 4 bases and J by 2 bases, leaving 8 bases between them. This CDR3 is built from 14 residues. The CDR3 coding sequence is TGTGCCAGCAGTGCACGGGCCACTAATGAAAAACTGTTTTTT. Amino acids: CASSARATNEKLFF.

The V and J genes are TRBV7-7 and TRBJ2-1; 11 nucleotides match TRBD2. V was pared by 5 bases and J by 1 base, with 4 bases of the junction left unmatched. CDR1 and CDR2 from the germline V gene are SSHAT and FNYEAQ (reference sequence). The length of the CDR3 is 16 residues. The CDR3 DNA follows: TGTGCCAGCAGCCGTAGCGGGGGGGCTTCCTACAATGAGCAGTTCTTC. Encoded protein: CASSRSGGASYNEQFF.

V is TRBV2 and J is TRBJ1-4; tentatively, D is TRBD1 (5 bases). Germline CDR1 and CDR2: SNHLY and FYNNEI. V was cut by 0 bases and J by 4 bases, with 12 bases left in between. This CDR3 contains 16 residues. The CDR3 protein is CASSEALSGSNEKLFF. The CDR3 region has the DNA TGTGCCAGCAGTGAAGCGCTGTCAGGGAGTAATGAAAAACTGTTTTTT.

This chain links TRBV7-9 with TRBJ1-4, with a possible D match to TRBD1 (5 bases). This CDR3 contains 13 residues. The germline gives CDR1 SEHNR, CDR2 FQNEAQ (reference sequence). V was cut by 5 bases and J by 10 bases, with 14 bases left in between. CDR3 residues: CASSRTGDGKLFF. The CDR3 coding sequence is TGTGCCAGCAGCCGCACAGGTGACGGAAAACTGTTTTTT.

The chain recombines TRBV28 with TRBJ1-1; unclear D gene. The ends were cut back, 1 base at V and 1 base at J, with 4 bases in the middle. Germline CDR1 MDHEN, CDR2 SYDVKM. CDR3 length: 13 amino acids. The CDR3 here is CASSLSRNTEAFF. CDR3 nucleotide sequence: TGTGCCAGCAGTTTATCCAGGAACACTGAAGCTTTCTTT.

V gene TRBV28 combines with J gene TRBJ1-1; D not certain. Trimming stripped 8 bases from V and 4 bases from J, with 17 bases between. CDR1 and CDR2 from the germline V gene are MDHEN and SYDVKM. The CDR3 consists of 14 residues. CDR3 bases: TGTGCCAGCGGGAGGACTGTGATCTTCACTGAAGCTTTCTTT. The encoded protein is CASGRTVIFTEAFF.

This chain connects TRBV9 to TRBJ2-2; tentatively, D is TRBD1 (5 bases). Deletions cut 2 bases from V and 4 bases from J, with 18 bases between. Germline values: CDR1 SGDLS, CDR2 YYNGEE. The length of the CDR3 is 17 residues. CDR3 protein: CASSVLDSTFGTGELFF. The CDR3 DNA sequence: TGTGCCAGCAGCGTCCTTGACAGCACTTTTGGCACCGGGGAGCTGTTTTTT.

This clone showed up just once. This same CDR3 is encoded by further DNA sequences in the sample. J is TRBJ1-1 and V is TRBV18, with 9 bases identical to TRBD1. This CDR3 contains 14 residues. The germline CDR1 and CDR2 sequences are KGHSH and LQKENI. The junction had 3 bases not matched to a gene; V was cut back by 5 bases and J by 2 bases. The CDR3, as DNA: TGTGCCAGCTCAGAGGGACAGGGTAACACTGAAGCTTTCTTT. This translates into CASSEGQGNTEAFF. Looking up the rest from reference TRBV18 and TRBJ1-1 gives the full variable domain: NAGVMQNPRHLVRRRGQEARLRCSPMKGHSHVYWYRQLPEEGLKFMVYLQKENIIDESGMPKERFSAEFPKEGPSILRIQQVVRGDSAAYFCASSEGQGNTEAFFGQGTRLTVV.

This clone was seen only a few times. The chain is built from TRBV4-2 and TRBJ2-7; D ambiguous. Trimming removed 0 bases at V and 1 base at J, with 13 bases between. Germline V gives CDR1 LGHNA, CDR2 YNFKEQ. There are 16 residues in the CDR3. CDR3 sequence: CASSQDRSAPSYEQYF. The DNA of the CDR3 is TGTGCCAGCAGCCAAGATAGAAGTGCCCCGTCCTACGAGCAGTACTTC.

This chain joins TRBV5-1 and TRBJ1-4; 7 positions agree with TRBD1. Germline CDR1 reads SGHRS; CDR2 reads YFSETQ. The CDR3 contains 15 residues. The J segment lost 4 bases and the V segment lost 4 bases, leaving 7 bases of the junction unmatched. The CDR3 DNA follows: TGCGCCAGCAGCCCCGCGGGACAGTTTAATGAAAAACTGTTTTTT. Translating it yields CASSPAGQFNEKLFF.

The chain uses TRBV5-1 and TRBJ1-5; weak D call: TRBD1 (5 bases). Looked up from germline, CDR1 is SGHRS and CDR2 is YFSETQ. The V end was cut by 0 bases, the J end by 5 bases, with 9 bases between. The CDR3 totals 14 residues. CDR3 protein: CASSLASGHQPQHF. Here the CDR3 DNA reads TGCGCCAGCAGCTTGGCCTCGGGGCATCAGCCCCAGCATTTT.

The chain links TRBV5-1 to TRBJ1-2, with D possibly matching TRBD1 (5 bases). The CDR3 has 13 amino acids. The germline V and J ends were trimmed by 3 bases and 3 bases, with 9 bases remaining between them. The germline V gene has CDR1 SGHRS and CDR2 YFSETQ. The CDR3 reads CASSSTGDYGYTF. As DNA, the CDR3 is TGCGCCAGCAGCTCAACAGGTGACTATGGCTACACCTTC.

The rearrangement uses TRBV7-6 and TRBJ1-2; 7 bases line up with TRBD1. There are 16 residues in the CDR3. Germline assignment: CDR1 SGHVS and CDR2 FNYEAQ. The trim removed 5 bases at V and 2 bases at J, leaving 11 bases unmatched. The CDR3 loop is CASSVLRDSINYGYTF. CDR3 in DNA: TGTGCCAGCAGCGTATTGCGGGACAGCATCAACTATGGCTACACCTTC.

This clone was seen a single time. The gene calls are TRBV12-3 or TRBV12-4 and TRBJ2-4; no clear D gene. The ends were cut back, 4 bases at V and 6 bases at J, with 4 bases in the middle. The CDR3 sequence is 11 residues long. The CDR3, as DNA: TGTGCCAGCAGTTCGGGAAACATTCAGTACTTC. Its translation is CASSSGNIQYF.